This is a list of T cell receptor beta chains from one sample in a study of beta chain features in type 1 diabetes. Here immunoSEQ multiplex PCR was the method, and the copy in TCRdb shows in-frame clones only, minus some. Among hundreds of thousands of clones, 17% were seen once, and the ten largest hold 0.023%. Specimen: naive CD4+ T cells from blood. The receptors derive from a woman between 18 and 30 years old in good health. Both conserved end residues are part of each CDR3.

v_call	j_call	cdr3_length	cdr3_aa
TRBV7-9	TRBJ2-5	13	CASSSNRRETQYF
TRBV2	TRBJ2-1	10	CASMGDEQFF
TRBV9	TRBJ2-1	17	CASSGYPGTPSESEQFF
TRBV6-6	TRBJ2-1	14	CASSYYRALNEQFF
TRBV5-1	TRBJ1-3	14	CASMTGTSGNTIYF
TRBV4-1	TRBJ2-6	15	CASSQEGFGANVLTF
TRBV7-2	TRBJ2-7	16	CASSLTGGAPGYEQYF
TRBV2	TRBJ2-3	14	CASSETTSTDTQYF
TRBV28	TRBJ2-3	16	CASSSSSSGSADTQYF
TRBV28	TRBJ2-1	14	CASSTVLRRMDEFF
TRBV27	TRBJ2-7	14	CASSRTSGSYEQYF
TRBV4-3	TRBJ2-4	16	CASSQESSGPKNIQYF
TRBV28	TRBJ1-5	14	CATITGSRNQPQHF
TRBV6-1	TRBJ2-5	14	CASRPGQGRETQYF
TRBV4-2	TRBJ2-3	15	CASRIGLADTDTQYF
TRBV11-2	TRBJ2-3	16	CASSPGGRELADTQYF
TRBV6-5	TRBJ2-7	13	CASRRDTNYEQYF
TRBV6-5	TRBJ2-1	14	CASGPAGGLSEQFF
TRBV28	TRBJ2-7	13	CASSPGLTYEQYF
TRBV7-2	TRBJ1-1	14	CASSLVGKNTEAFF
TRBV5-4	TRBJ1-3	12	CASSLDGETIYF
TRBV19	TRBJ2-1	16	CASSTTGTGVFNEQFF
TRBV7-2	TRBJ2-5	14	CASSPNRAQETQYF
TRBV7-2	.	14	CASSFGQGPYEQYF
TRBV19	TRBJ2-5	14	CASSIGAGSETQYF
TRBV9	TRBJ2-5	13	CASSPRTGETQYF
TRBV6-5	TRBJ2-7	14	CASSYSTGGYEQYF
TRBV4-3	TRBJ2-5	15	CASSQGFSYQETQYF
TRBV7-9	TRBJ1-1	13	CASSPQTGEPAFF
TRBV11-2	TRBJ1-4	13	CASSPGLLSVLFF
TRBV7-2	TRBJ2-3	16	CASSEETSGGPGTQYF
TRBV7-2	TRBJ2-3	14	CASSPSRVTDTQYF
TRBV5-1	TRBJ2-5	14	CASSQTQGAVTQYF
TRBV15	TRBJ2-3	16	CATSRDEAGGTDTQYF
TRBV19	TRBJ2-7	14	CASSRGGSSYEQYF
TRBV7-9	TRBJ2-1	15	CASSPASGLYDEQFF
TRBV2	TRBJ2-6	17	CASILQGRISGANVLTF
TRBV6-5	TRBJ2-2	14	CASSPDRGQGELFF
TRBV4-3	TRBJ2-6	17	CASSQGRGASGANVLTF
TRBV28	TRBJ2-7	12	CASNSELNEQYF
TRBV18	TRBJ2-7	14	CASSLNGRNYEQYF
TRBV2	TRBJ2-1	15	CASSGRDRGNNEQFF
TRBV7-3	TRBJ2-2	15	CASSSVGQITGELFF
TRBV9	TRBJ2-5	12	CASGDAGETQYF
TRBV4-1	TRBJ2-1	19	CASSQFSGTSGSFGNEQFF
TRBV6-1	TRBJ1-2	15	CASMMKGWGTYGYTF
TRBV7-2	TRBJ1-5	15	CASSQQAGSNQPQHF
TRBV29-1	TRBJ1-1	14	CSLQRAWGNTEAFF
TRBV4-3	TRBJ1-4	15	CASSQTDRGNEKLFF
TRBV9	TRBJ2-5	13	CASSPRWRETQYF
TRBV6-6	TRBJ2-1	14	CASSYGTGEWEQFF
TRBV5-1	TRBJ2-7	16	CASSLAPGQGNYEQYF
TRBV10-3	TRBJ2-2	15	CAISSLPSDTGELFF
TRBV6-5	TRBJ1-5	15	CASSQGGTGNQPQHF
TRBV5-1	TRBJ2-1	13	CASGFGWDNEQFF
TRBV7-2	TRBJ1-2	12	CASSSTNYGYTF
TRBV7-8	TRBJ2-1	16	CASSSEPGTGENEQFF
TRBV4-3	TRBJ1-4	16	CASSQDSFSPNEKLFF
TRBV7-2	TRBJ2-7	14	CASSLDRSLYEQYF
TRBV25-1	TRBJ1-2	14	CASSGDRGPFGYTF